This TCR beta chain was profiled in a study of beta chain features in type 1 diabetes. This clone occurred a few times. Per germline, CDR1 SGHVS and CDR2 FQNEAQ. Trimming at V came to 1 base and at J to 1 base, leaving 7 bases not matched to a gene. This CDR3 region has 17 residues. Since all of the isolated RNA was reverse transcribed, expressed TCRB transcripts were what got sequenced. Profiled with immunoSEQ multiplex PCR; TCRdb holds only in-frame clones, not every one. The sample has under 950,000 clones, 17% seen once; the top ten hold 0.023%. The specimen was naive CD4+ T cells from blood. The sequence was obtained from a woman between 18 and 29 years old in good health. The chain carries TRBV7-8 and TRBJ2-4; 7 bases are a match to TRBD2. CDR3 amino acids: CASSLEWLGGAKNIQYF. The CDR3 DNA is TGTGCCAGCAGCTTAGAGTGGTTGGGAGGGGCCAAAAACATTCAGTACTTC.